Listed here are 12 T cell receptor beta chains from one sample, sequenced in a study of regulatory T cells in long-lasting Graves disease. Time point described: newly diagnosed GD, antithyroid drugs for less than 3 months. From RNA extracted from PBMCs, the TCR library was made. Construction of the TCR beta libraries employed iRepertoire HTBI primers in conjunction with Arm-PCR of CDR3 regions. Each CDR3 protein gets one entry after TCRdb re-called the multiplex PCR reads with MiXCR. Of 580,000 or so distinct CDR3 sequences listed, 15% to 20% are singletons. The sample also formed part of further work on T cells in Graves' hyperthyroidism and ophthalmopathy.

The material was peripheral blood mononuclear cells (PBMCs), obtained at new diagnosis, from a patient treated with antithyroid drugs. These receptors were collected from a man aged 18 to 35 with Graves disease.

This clonotype was recorded at least ten times. The genes are TRBV27 and TRBJ1-2; D remains unclear. Per the germline V gene, CDR1 is MNHEY and CDR2 is SMNVEV (reference sequence). The CDR3 spans 13 residues. Trimming removed 3 bases from V and 1 base from J, with 6 bases in between. This CDR3 reads CASSFDLNYGYTF. In DNA, the CDR3 is TGTGCCAGCAGTTTCGACCTTAACTATGGCTACACCTTC.

The sample holds many counts of this clonotype. The rearrangement joins TRBV11-2 to TRBJ2-1, with a possible D match to TRBD2 (5 bases). V was cut by 5 bases and J by 10 bases, with 9 bases left in between. CDR1 is SGHAT, CDR2 FQNNGV, per germline. There are 11 residues in the CDR3. CDR3 amino acids: CASSLGGEQFF. Written as DNA, the CDR3 is TGTGCCAGCAGCCTAGGAGGCGAGCAGTTCTTC. The whole variable domain, remainder taken from reference TRBV11-2 and TRBJ2-1, is EAGVAQSPRYKIIEKRQSVAFWCNPISGHATLYWYQQILGQGPKLLIQFQNNGVVDDSQLPKDRFSAERLKGVDSTLKIQPAKLEDSAVYLCASSLGGEQFFGPGTRLTVL.

This clonotype was observed a few times. The rearrangement joins TRBV9 to TRBJ2-2; TRBD1 might be the D (5 bases). The CDR3 covers 15 residues. V was trimmed by 0 bases and J by 3 bases, leaving 9 bases between them. Per the germline V gene, CDR1 is SGDLS and CDR2 is YYNGEE. CDR3 amino acids: CASSVEGWDTGELFF. DNA for the CDR3: TGTGCCAGCAGCGTAGAGGGGTGGGACACCGGGGAGCTGTTTTTT. The variable domain in full, completed from reference TRBV9 and TRBJ2-2, reads DSGVTQTPKHLITATGQRVTLRCSPRSGDLSVYWYQQSLDQGLQFLIQYYNGEERAKGNILERFSAQQFPDLHSELNLSSLELGDSALYFCASSVEGWDTGELFFGEGSRLTVL.

This clonotype was picked up a small number of times. CDR3 protein: CATSRVGQGAPTDTQYF. The CDR3 nucleotides read TGTGCCACCAGCAGAGTTGGGCAGGGGGCCCCCACGGATACGCAGTATTTT. This chain links TRBV15 with TRBJ2-3, with 8 bases that match TRBD1. The V gene's germline CDR1 is LNHNV and CDR2 YYDKDF (reference sequence). The CDR3 is 17 residues long. V lost 1 base and J lost 6; bases outside the gene matches: 12.

The sample holds many counts of this clonotype. Its ends do not fully match the called genes, so a read error is possible. V gene TRBV12-3 or TRBV12-4 combines with J gene TRBJ2-7; no firm D call. CDR3 length equals 13 residues. The CDR3 loop is CASSPLSSYEQYF. The CDR3 DNA follows: TGCGCCAGCAGCCCCTTGAGTAGCTACGAGCAGTACTTC.

A remark on this clonotype: A read error may be the cause here, since a much bigger clone is one base away. The V gene is TRBV15, the J gene TRBJ2-1, with 9 nucleotides matching TRBD2. CDR3 length: 15 amino acids. Germline CDR1 is LNHNV and CDR2 is YYDKDF (reference sequence). V was clipped by 0 bases and J by 8 bases; unmatched bases: 5. The CDR3 protein is CATSREAAGGDEQFF. Here the CDR3 DNA reads TGTGCCACCAGCAGAGAAGCAGCGGGGGGCGATGAGCAGTTCTTC. Full variable domain (rest looked up from reference TRBV15 and TRBJ2-1): DAMVIQNPRYQVTQFGKPVTLSCSQTLNHNVMYWYQQKSSQAPKLLFHYYDKDFNNEADTPDNFQSRRPNTSFCFLDIRSPGLGDTAMYLCATSREAAGGDEQFFGPGTRLTVL.

This clonotype came up a few times. V gene TRBV9 combines with J gene TRBJ2-3; the match to TRBD2 covers 14 bases. Unmatched junction bases numbered 4, after V lost 0 bases and J lost 4 bases. CDR1 and CDR2 (germline): SGDLS, YYNGEE. CDR3 size: 17 residues. CDR3 sequence reads: CASSVEGLAGVSDTQYF. The CDR3 coding sequence is TGTGCCAGCAGCGTAGAGGGACTAGCGGGAGTATCAGATACGCAGTATTTT.

This clonotype was counted many times. The chain recombines TRBV7-2 with TRBJ2-3, with unresolved D. V lost 1 base and J 14 bases, leaving 10 bases between the germline ends. Germline loops: CDR1 SGHTA, CDR2 FQGNSA. The CDR3 consists of 11 residues. This CDR3 is CASSLGLIRYF. CDR3 coding DNA: TGTGCCAGCAGCTTAGGTCTCATTCGGTATTTT.

This clonotype has more than one count but fewer than ten. J is TRBJ2-7 and V is TRBV5-1; possibly TRBD1 or TRBD2 for D (5 bases each). In germline, CDR1 is SGHRS, CDR2 YFSETQ. With 1 base removed from V and 3 bases from J, the gap between germline ends came to 17 bases. This CDR3 has 16 residues. For the CDR3, the DNA is TGCGCCAGCAGCTTGTCATTCGAGAGGGGTAACTACGAGCAGTACTTC. It encodes CASSLSFERGNYEQYF. Looking up the rest from reference TRBV5-1 and TRBJ2-7 gives the full variable domain: KAGVTQTPRYLIKTRGQQVTLSCSPISGHRSVSWYQQTPGQGLQFLFEYFSETQRNKGNFPGRFSGRQFSNSRSEMNVSTLELGDSALYLCASSLSFERGNYEQYFGPGTRLTVT.

The chain uses TRBV20-1 and TRBJ2-7; no definite D call. The ends were cut back, 3 bases at V and 3 bases at J, with 12 bases in the middle. Germline V gives CDR1 DFQATT, CDR2 SNEGSKA (reference sequence). The CDR3 runs 13 residues. CDR3 nucleotide sequence: TGCAGTGCTAGGGGCTCGGCAGACTACGAGCAGTACTTC. As protein: CSARGSADYEQYF.

This chain joins TRBV10-2 and TRBJ2-1; 8 bases align to TRBD2. This CDR3 has 13 amino acids. From germline, CDR1 is WSHSY and CDR2 SAAADI. Unmatched junction bases numbered 6, after V lost 11 bases and J lost 3 bases. The CDR3 region has the DNA TGCGCCTCAACTAGCGGAGTCTACAATGAGCAGTTCTTC. Protein sequence: CASTSGVYNEQFF.

In its sample, this clonotype was seen a few times. V is TRBV20-1 and J is TRBJ2-2; D may be TRBD1 or TRBD2 (5 bases each). The CDR3 is 13 amino acids. CDR1 and CDR2 from the germline V gene are DFQATT and SNEGSKA (reference sequence). The V end was cut by 3 bases, the J end by 3 bases, with 8 bases between. Written as DNA, the CDR3 is TGCAGTGCTAGGGGGGAGTACACCGGGGAGCTGTTTTTT. Translating gives CSARGEYTGELFF.